This T cell receptor (beta chain) was obtained from a study of CD8+CD57+ T cells in acquired aplastic anemia. General study points: Any difference that existed in CD8+ Simpson's diversity between patients and controls was not significant.

The germline V and J ends were trimmed by 6 bases and 10 bases, with 24 bases remaining between them. The CDR3 consists of 14 residues. Germline V gives CDR1 DFQATT, CDR2 SNEGSKA (reference sequence). Profiling that covered TCR beta VDJ and CDR3 relied on genomic DNA as its template. From the reads, TCRdb called clonotypes with MiXCR, one entry per CDR3 protein. This sample carries 130,000 or so distinct CDR3 sequences, under 60% of them seen once, and the ten largest clones take about 29%. The authors sequenced patients whose flow cytometry had shown CD8+CD57+ cell expansion. Blood samples were obtained from patients who had received no prior therapy. Of note for this clonotype: Its antigen is unknown.

Sequenced sample: sorted CD4+, CD8+, or CD8+CD57+ T cells (not recorded which) from PBMCs. The rearrangement uses TRBV20-1 and TRBJ1-2; D is ambiguous. This TCR came from a human donor with aplastic anemia. The DNA for the CDR3 is TGCAGTGCCACCGGGTCGTGGCCCGAGAGTGACTACACCTTC. Translating gives CSATGSWPESDYTF.